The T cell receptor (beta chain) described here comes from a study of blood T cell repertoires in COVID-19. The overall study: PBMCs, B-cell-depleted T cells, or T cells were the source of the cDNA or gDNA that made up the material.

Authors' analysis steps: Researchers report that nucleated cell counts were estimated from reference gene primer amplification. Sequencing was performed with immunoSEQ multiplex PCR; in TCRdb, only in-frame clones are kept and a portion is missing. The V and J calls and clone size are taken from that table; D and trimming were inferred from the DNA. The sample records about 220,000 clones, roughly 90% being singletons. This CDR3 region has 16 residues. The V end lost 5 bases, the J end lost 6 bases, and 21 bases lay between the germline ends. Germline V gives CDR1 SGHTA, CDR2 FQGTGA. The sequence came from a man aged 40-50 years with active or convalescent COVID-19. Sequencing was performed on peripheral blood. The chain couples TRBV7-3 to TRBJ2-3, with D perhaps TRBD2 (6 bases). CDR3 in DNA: TGTGCCAGCAGCCAAGGCGGTGCGGGGCTGCGCGATACGCAGTATTTT. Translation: CASSQGGAGLRDTQYF.